This TCR beta chain was recovered during a study of shared clonotypes between healthy human individuals. Every subset had its genomic DNA shared out evenly among several immunoSEQ plates. Sorted-subset replicate PCRs used approximately 200 ng of genomic DNA. This amount corresponded to tens of thousands of T cell genomes. The repertoire was sequenced with immunoSEQ multiplex PCR; TCRdb's copy has only in-frame clones and lacks some. The sample includes fewer than 1 million clones, about 96% seen only once; the top ten take under 0.3%. In the case of this clone: The target antigen is unknown.

CD45RO-negative CD8 cells positively selected for CCR7 made up the naive population, which excluded terminally differentiated effector memory CD45RA+ cells. CDR1 is MNHEY, CDR2 SMNVEV, per germline (reference sequence). V dropped 5 bases and J dropped 6 bases, with 11 bases sitting between them. The CDR3 loop spans 13 amino acids. Study-level points and caveats: Shared across a handful of donors were 5% to 6% of the naive CD4 clonotypes. Sorted-subset samples were not fully sequenced, rarefaction indicated.

The V gene is TRBV27, the J gene TRBJ2-1; no definite D call. Specimen: naive CD8+ T cells sorted from blood. The clonotype comes from a man aged 30-40 years in good health. The CDR3: CASSITAVNEQFF. The CDR3, as DNA: TGTGCCAGCAGTATAACGGCAGTCAATGAGCAGTTCTTC.